The rows below give T cell receptor beta chains drawn from one sample of a study of shared clonotypes between healthy human individuals. Clones were sequenced by immunoSEQ multiplex PCR, and TCRdb holds only the in-frame ones, with some missing. This sample has a few million clones; 90% to 97% occur once, and the top ten carry about 0.13%. The sample consisted of naive CD4+ T cells sorted from blood. The receptor set was obtained from a man between 18 and 29 years old in good health. Both conserved end residues are part of each CDR3. The order of the fields is clone size, V gene, J gene, CDR3 protein. Not every row has a clone size; where given, it reads once, few, many or a size class.

.	TRBV20-1	TRBJ2-1	CSATIYNEQFF
.	TRBV4-1	TRBJ1-1	CASRFNGGGNTEAFF
.	TRBV2	TRBJ1-2	CASSEGGNGYTF
.	TRBV30	TRBJ1-2	CAWSVVQGARSGYTF
.	TRBV5-6	TRBJ2-7	CASTRASGPYEQYF
.	TRBV4-3	TRBJ1-2	CASSQDTGYYGYTF
.	TRBV6-5	TRBJ1-1	CASSYGGGTEAFF
.	TRBV6-6	TRBJ1-4	CASWGWTEGVEKLFF
.	TRBV9	TRBJ1-3	CASSAGTGSGNTIYF
.	TRBV7-9	TRBJ2-2	CASSPQGAGELFF
.	TRBV5-1	TRBJ2-3	CASSLAGTRNTDTQYF
.	TRBV7-2	TRBJ1-6	CASRRQPGGNSPLHF
.	TRBV7-2	TRBJ1-2	CASSLVGALYGYTF
.	TRBV29-1	TRBJ2-5	CSVVSGRAQETQYF
once	TRBV5-1	TRBJ2-7	CASSPSGQPYEQYF
.	TRBV11-2	TRBJ2-1	CASSRTAGTGVNEQFF
.	TRBV7-2	TRBJ1-6	CASSLNGGLGNSPLHF
.	TRBV30	TRBJ2-1	CAWRGGVYNEQFF
.	TRBV11-3	TRBJ2-3	CASSQRTDTQYF
.	TRBV2	TRBJ2-1	CASSEGGRASNEQFF
once	TRBV5-1	TRBJ2-5	CASSLAVGSQETQYF
.	TRBV4-1	TRBJ1-5	CASSQEGQGSNQPQHF
.	TRBV25-1	TRBJ2-7	CASSVGPYEQYF
.	TRBV10-2	TRBJ2-7	CASSDYPYEQYF
.	TRBV30	TRBJ1-1	CAWRPYWARNPTEAFF
.	TRBV4-1	TRBJ2-1	CASSQGPSGNYNEQFF
.	TRBV20-1	TRBJ2-1	CSARNGNEQFF
.	TRBV5-4	TRBJ2-5	CASSLRTGAEETQYF
.	TRBV7-9	TRBJ2-6	CASSSLSGANVLTF
.	TRBV5-1	TRBJ1-3	CASSPGQGPGNTIYF
.	TRBV6-1	TRBJ1-3	CAIWGWENTIYF
.	TRBV29-1	TRBJ2-5	CSVSGTGQETQYF
.	TRBV5-1	TRBJ1-1	CASSLDTGANTEAFF
.	TRBV6-6	TRBJ1-1	CASSLGETEAFF
.	TRBV28	TRBJ1-4	CASSSGQGEEKLFF
.	TRBV29-1	TRBJ1-2	CSTSTRYYGYTF
.	TRBV5-1	TRBJ2-2	CASGSGGAGTGELFF
once	TRBV7-9	TRBJ2-7	CASSFSGTHEQYF
.	TRBV20-1	TRBJ2-3	CSASWSDTQYF
.	TRBV9	TRBJ2-1	CASSARGGTGDNEQFF
.	TRBV6-5	TRBJ1-1	CASSWGARGTEAFF
.	TRBV18	TRBJ2-5	CASSPTEGTSTQYF
.	TRBV6-6	TRBJ1-5	CASSYTGVQPQHF
.	TRBV27	TRBJ1-1	CASSPSGRGNTEAFF
.	TRBV11-2	TRBJ1-2	CASSLPYGQGRRDGYTF
.	TRBV18	TRBJ1-4	CASSPGLQGATNEKLFF
.	TRBV5-1	TRBJ2-1	CASSLEAGTDQFF
.	TRBV30	TRBJ1-1	CAWRGGAGQGLSAFF
.	TRBV6-1	TRBJ1-2	CASSETGSNYGYTF
.	TRBV11-2	TRBJ2-7	CASRRQGEYEQYF
.	TRBV7-2	TRBJ1-6	CASSLEGAARSPLHF
.	TRBV28	TRBJ1-1	CASSHKYSGYTEAFF
.	TRBV18	TRBJ1-2	CASSSDRGDYGYTF